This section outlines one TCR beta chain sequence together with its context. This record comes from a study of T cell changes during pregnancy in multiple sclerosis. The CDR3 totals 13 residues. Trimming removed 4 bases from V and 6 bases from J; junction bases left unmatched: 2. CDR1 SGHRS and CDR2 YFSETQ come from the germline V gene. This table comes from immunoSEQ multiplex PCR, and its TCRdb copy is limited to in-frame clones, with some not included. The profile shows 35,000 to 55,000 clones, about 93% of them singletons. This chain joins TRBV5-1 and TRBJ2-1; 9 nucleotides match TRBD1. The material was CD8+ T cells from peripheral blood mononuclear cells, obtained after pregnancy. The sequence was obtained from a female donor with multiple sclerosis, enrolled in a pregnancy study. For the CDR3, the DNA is TGCGCCAGCAGCGAGACAGGGGGCAATGAGCAGTTCTTC. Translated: CASSETGGNEQFF. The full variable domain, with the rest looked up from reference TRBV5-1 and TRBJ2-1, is KAGVTQTPRYLIKTRGQQVTLSCSPISGHRSVSWYQQTPGQGLQFLFEYFSETQRNKGNFPGRFSGRQFSNSRSEMNVSTLELGDSALYLCASSETGGNEQFFGPGTRLTVL.